This T cell receptor (beta chain) was identified during a study of control samples from healthy donors and cancer patients. The CDR3 is made up of 15 amino acids. Germline V gene data show CDR1 as SGHTA and CDR2 as FQGNSA. J was trimmed by 2 bases and V by 5 bases; bases with no gene match: 9. The table came from immunoSEQ multiplex PCR; TCRdb's copy has only in-frame clones and leaves some out. This table holds some 220,000 clones, roughly 94% found once. The receptor was isolated from a man aged 45-65 years in good health. Material: blood. The chain joins TRBV7-2 to TRBJ2-7; TRBD2 matches 7 bases. The CDR3 loop reads CASSPTRGSTYEQYF. The CDR3 nucleotides are TGTGCCAGCAGCCCTACGCGGGGGTCTACCTACGAGCAGTACTTC.